This T cell receptor beta chain comes out of a study of blood T cells in healthy people across ages. As for the study in general: Template switching captured about one barcoded beta molecule per two T cells.

This CDR3 is 16 amino acids long. CDR1 and CDR2 (germline): SGHRS, YFSETQ. With a J-beta primer mix and a sample-barcoded 5' primer, a second PCR ran about 7 to 12 cycles. From each sample, at least 2.5 million paired-end reads containing CDR3 were obtained. Each CDR3 protein gets one entry after TCRdb re-called the 5' RACE reads with MiXCR. The sample records roughly 500,000 distinct CDR3 sequences, approximately 27% being singletons. This clonotype was recorded a few times. The junction differs from germline at one of its ends, possibly a read error. The sequencing sample was made of blood. This TCR came from a woman in her 70s in good health. The chain carries TRBV5-1 and TRBJ1-3; D possibly corresponds to TRBD1 (5 bases). The CDR3 DNA reads TGCGCCAGCAGCTCCCCGGAGTCAGGGAGCGGAAACACCACATATTTT. Protein product: CASSSPESGSGNTTYF. Full variable domain (remainder filled in from reference TRBV5-1 and TRBJ1-3): KAGVTQTPRYLIKTRGQQVTLSCSPISGHRSVSWYQQTPGQGLQFLFEYFSETQRNKGNFPGRFSGRQFSNSRSEMNVSTLELGDSALYLCASSSPESGSGNTTYFGEGSWLTVV.